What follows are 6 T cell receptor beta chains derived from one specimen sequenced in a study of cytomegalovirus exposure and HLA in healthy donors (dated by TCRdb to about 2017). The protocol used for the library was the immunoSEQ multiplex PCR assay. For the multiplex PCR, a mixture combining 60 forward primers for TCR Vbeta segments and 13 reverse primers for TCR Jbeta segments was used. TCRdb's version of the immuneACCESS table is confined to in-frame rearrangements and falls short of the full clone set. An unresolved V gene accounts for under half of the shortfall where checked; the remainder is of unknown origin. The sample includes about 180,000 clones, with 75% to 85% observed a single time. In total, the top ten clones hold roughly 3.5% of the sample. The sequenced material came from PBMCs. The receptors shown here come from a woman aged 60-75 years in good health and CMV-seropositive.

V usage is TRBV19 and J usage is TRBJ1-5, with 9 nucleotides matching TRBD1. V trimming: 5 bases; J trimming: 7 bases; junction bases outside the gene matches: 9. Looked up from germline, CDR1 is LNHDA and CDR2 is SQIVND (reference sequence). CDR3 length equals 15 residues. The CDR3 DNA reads TGTGCCAGTAGTCCCCGCCGGGACAGGGCCCAGCCCCAGCATTTT. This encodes CASSPRRDRAQPQHF.

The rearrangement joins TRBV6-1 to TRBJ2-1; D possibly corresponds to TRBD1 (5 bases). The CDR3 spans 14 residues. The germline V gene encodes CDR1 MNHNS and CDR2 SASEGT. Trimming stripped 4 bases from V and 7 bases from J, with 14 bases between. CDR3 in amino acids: CASSGSTAGNEQFF. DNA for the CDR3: TGTGCCAGCAGTGGAAGTACGGCAGGGAATGAGCAGTTCTTC.

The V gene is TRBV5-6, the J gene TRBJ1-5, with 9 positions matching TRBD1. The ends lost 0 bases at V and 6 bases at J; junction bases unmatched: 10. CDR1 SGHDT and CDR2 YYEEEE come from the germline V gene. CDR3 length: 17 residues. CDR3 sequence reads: CASSLAAGQGVGQPQHF. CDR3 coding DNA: TGTGCCAGCAGCTTGGCCGCGGGACAGGGTGTCGGTCAGCCCCAGCATTTT.

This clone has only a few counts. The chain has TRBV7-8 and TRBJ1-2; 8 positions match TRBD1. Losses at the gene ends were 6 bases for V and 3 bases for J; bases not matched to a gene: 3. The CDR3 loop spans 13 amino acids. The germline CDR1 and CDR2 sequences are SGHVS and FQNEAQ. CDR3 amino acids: CASSQDRDYGYTF. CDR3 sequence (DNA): TGTGCCAGCAGTCAGGACAGGGACTATGGCTACACCTTC. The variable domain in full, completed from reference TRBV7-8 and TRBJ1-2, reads GAGVSQSPRYKVAKRGQDVALRCDPISGHVSLFWYQQALGQGPEFLTYFQNEAQLDKSGLPSDRFFAERPEGSVSTLKIQRTQQEDSAVYLCASSQDRDYGYTFGSGTRLTVV.

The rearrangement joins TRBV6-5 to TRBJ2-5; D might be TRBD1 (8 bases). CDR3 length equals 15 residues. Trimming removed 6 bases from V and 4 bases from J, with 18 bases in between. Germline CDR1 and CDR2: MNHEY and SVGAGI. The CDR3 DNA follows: TGTGCCAGCAGCCGACCCACAGGGGGGGGAGAGACCCAGTACTTC. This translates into CASSRPTGGGETQYF.

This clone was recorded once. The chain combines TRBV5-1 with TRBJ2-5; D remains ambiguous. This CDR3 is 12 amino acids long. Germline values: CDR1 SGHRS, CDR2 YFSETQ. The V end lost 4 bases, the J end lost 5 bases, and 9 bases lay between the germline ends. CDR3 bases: TGCGCCAGCAGCCCTGAAGCGGAGACCCAGTACTTC. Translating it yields CASSPEAETQYF.